One and the same sample provided the 10 T cell receptor beta chains below, sequenced in a study of cytomegalovirus exposure and HLA in healthy donors. Researchers ran the PCR with 60 Vbeta and 13 Jbeta primers. Libraries were prepared by immunoSEQ multiplex PCR; TCRdb keeps only in-frame clonotypes and omits some of them. The table records 140,000 or so clones, less than 85% of them present only once. Sequencing was performed on PBMCs. The receptors derive from a middle-aged man in good health and CMV-seronegative.

The chain has TRBV28 and TRBJ1-5; D is undetermined. Trimming left V 5 bases short and J 5 bases short, with 7 bases between. The V gene's germline CDR1 is MDHEN and CDR2 SYDVKM. This CDR3 spans 12 amino acids. The CDR3 nucleotides read TGTGCCAGCAGTGCACTATATCAGCCCCAGCATTTT. Amino acid sequence: CASSALYQPQHF.

V and J are TRBV28 and TRBJ1-3, with 8 bases matching TRBD1. Germline CDR1 MDHEN, CDR2 SYDVKM. Trimming took 3 bases from V and 4 from J; bases not matched to a gene: 5. The CDR3 is 15 amino acids. The CDR3 loop is CASSLQGAKGNTIYF. The CDR3 DNA follows: TGTGCCAGCAGTTTGCAGGGGGCTAAAGGAAACACCATATATTTT.

The V and J genes are TRBV6-4 and TRBJ2-7; 10 bases map to TRBD2. Trimming removed 5 bases from V and 6 bases from J; junction bases left unmatched: 7. CDR1 is MRHNA, CDR2 SNTAGT, per germline. The CDR3 is made up of 14 amino acids. The CDR3 DNA is TGTGCCAGCAGTCTGCTAGCGGGAGCCGGCGAGCAGTACTTC. Translating gives CASSLLAGAGEQYF.

As regards this clone: This same CDR3 is encoded by further DNA sequences in the sample. The rearrangement uses TRBV7-2 and TRBJ2-7; 7 positions match TRBD1. Germline CDR1 is SGHTA and CDR2 is FQGNSA. V shed 1 base, J shed 4 bases, and the junction held 4 bases outside the gene matches. The CDR3 sequence is 14 residues long. Here the CDR3 DNA reads TGTGCCAGCAGCTTAGGAGGGGGCGCATACGAGCAGTACTTC. It encodes CASSLGGGAYEQYF.

The chain couples TRBV27 to TRBJ2-7, with TRBD2 identical over 12 bases. The length of the CDR3 is 15 residues. Trimming cost V 6 bases and J 2 bases; bases outside gene matches: 5. Looked up from germline, CDR1 is MNHEY and CDR2 is SMNVEV (reference sequence). In DNA, the CDR3 is TGTGCCAGCAGCTCAGGGACTAGCGGGCCCTACGAGCAGTACTTC. As protein: CASSSGTSGPYEQYF.

V and J are TRBV6-1 and TRBJ2-7, with 7 bases that match TRBD2. The CDR3 consists of 16 residues. V was pared by 0 bases and J by 7 bases, with 12 bases of the junction left unmatched. Germline values: CDR1 MNHNS, CDR2 SASEGT. CDR3 sequence reads: CASSEAEASGALEQYF. CDR3 nucleotide sequence: TGTGCCAGCAGTGAAGCGGAGGCTAGCGGAGCCCTGGAGCAGTACTTC.

This chain links TRBV19 with TRBJ2-7; 10 positions agree with TRBD1. The CDR3 is 18 residues long. The trim removed 5 bases at V and 0 bases at J, leaving 13 bases unmatched. Per the germline V gene, CDR1 is LNHDA and CDR2 is SQIVND (reference sequence). The CDR3 DNA reads TGTGCCAGTAGTGGACCGGGACAGGGGATCGGGCCCTCCTACGAGCAGTACTTC. It is translated as CASSGPGQGIGPSYEQYF.

This chain uses TRBV4-1 with TRBJ2-5, with TRBD1 matching 10 bases. The J call is uncertain, as TRBJ2-7 better fits the DNA end. CDR3 length: 17 amino acids. The germline CDR1 and CDR2 sequences are MGHRA and YSYEKL. CDR3 loop: CASSHKFPGQGSYEQYF. Here the CDR3 DNA reads TGCGCCAGCAGCCACAAATTTCCGGGACAGGGGTCCTACGAGCAGTACTTC.

The chain links TRBV14 to TRBJ2-7; D is unresolved. Germline V gene lookup returns CDR1 SGHDN and CDR2 FVKESK. The V and J ends lost 1 base and 3 bases respectively, with 7 bases between them. This CDR3 spans 13 amino acids. The CDR3 DNA sequence: TGTGCCAGCAGCCAAGCCACGAGCTACGAGCAGTACTTC. Translating gives CASSQATSYEQYF.

This chain links TRBV7-9 with TRBJ2-7, with a weak D call TRBD1 (6 bases). The germline CDR1 and CDR2 sequences are SEHNR and FQNEAQ (reference sequence). V dropped 3 bases and J dropped 5 bases, with 14 bases sitting between them. The CDR3 extends over 14 amino acids. CDR3: CASSLRNRVDEQYF. The CDR3 DNA sequence: TGTGCCAGCAGCTTGCGTAACAGGGTAGACGAGCAGTACTTC.